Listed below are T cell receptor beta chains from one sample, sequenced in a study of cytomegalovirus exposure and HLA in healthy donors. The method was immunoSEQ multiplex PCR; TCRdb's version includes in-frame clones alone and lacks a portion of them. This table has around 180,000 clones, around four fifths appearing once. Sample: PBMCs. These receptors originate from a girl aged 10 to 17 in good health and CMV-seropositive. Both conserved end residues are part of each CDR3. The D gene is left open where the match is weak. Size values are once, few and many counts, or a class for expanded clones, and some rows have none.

cdr3_aa: CASSQLWQGDTEAFF
cdr3_nt: TGTGCCAGCAGCCAACTGTGGCAGGGCGACACTGAAGCTTTCTTT
j_call: TRBJ1-1
v_call: TRBV14
clone_size: -
d_call: -

cdr3_aa: CASSSGGPKETQYF
cdr3_nt: TGTGCCAGCAGCTCGGGGGGCCCTAAAGAGACCCAGTACTTC
j_call: TRBJ2-5
v_call: TRBV5-8
clone_size: -
d_call: -

cdr3_aa: CASSEGGGYNEQFF
cdr3_nt: TGCGCCAGCAGTGAAGGGGGCGGGTACAATGAGCAGTTCTTC
j_call: TRBJ2-1
v_call: TRBV10-1
clone_size: few
d_call: TRBD1

cdr3_aa: CASSSDSNQPQHF
cdr3_nt: TGCGCCAGCAGCTCAGATAGCAATCAGCCCCAGCATTTT
j_call: TRBJ1-5
v_call: TRBV5-1
clone_size: -
d_call: -

cdr3_aa: CASSPTTSGQETQYF
cdr3_nt: TGTGCCAGCAGCCCAACGACTAGCGGGCAAGAGACCCAGTACTTC
j_call: TRBJ2-5
v_call: TRBV7-9
clone_size: -
d_call: TRBD2

cdr3_aa: CSVVGQGDGYTF
cdr3_nt: TGCAGCGTTGTAGGTCAGGGTGATGGCTACACCTTC
j_call: TRBJ1-2
v_call: TRBV29-1
clone_size: -
d_call: -

cdr3_aa: CASGTEKNTEAFF
cdr3_nt: TGTGCCAGTGGGACAGAGAAGAACACTGAAGCTTTCTTT
j_call: TRBJ1-1
v_call: TRBV19
clone_size: -
d_call: TRBD1

cdr3_aa: CASSFSASGGAFLNEQFF
cdr3_nt: TGTGCCAGCAGTTTTTCGGCTAGCGGGGGGGCCTTCCTCAATGAGCAGTTCTTC
j_call: TRBJ2-1
v_call: TRBV27
clone_size: -
d_call: TRBD2

cdr3_aa: CAISEMASLRTEAFF
cdr3_nt: TGTGCCATCAGTGAGATGGCGTCCCTCAGGACTGAAGCTTTCTTT
j_call: TRBJ1-1
v_call: TRBV10-3
clone_size: -
d_call: -

cdr3_aa: CASSGRQELVKETQYF
cdr3_nt: TGTGCCAGCAGTGGACGACAGGAGTTAGTGAAAGAGACCCAGTACTTC
j_call: TRBJ2-5
v_call: TRBV25-1
clone_size: once
d_call: -

cdr3_aa: CASSRTSLDTQYF
cdr3_nt: TGCGCCAGCAGCAGGACTAGTTTAGATACGCAGTATTTT
j_call: TRBJ2-3
v_call: TRBV5-1
clone_size: -
d_call: TRBD2

cdr3_aa: CASSDSNEPGNEQFF
cdr3_nt: TGTGCCAGCAGTGACTCGAACGAGCCGGGGAATGAGCAGTTCTTC
j_call: TRBJ2-1
v_call: TRBV6-4
clone_size: -
d_call: -

cdr3_aa: CASSTSNSNEQFF
cdr3_nt: TGTGCCAGTAGTACATCAAACAGCAATGAGCAGTTCTTC
j_call: TRBJ2-1
v_call: TRBV19
clone_size: -
d_call: -

cdr3_aa: CASNQGQTNSPLHF
cdr3_nt: TGTGCCAGCAACCAGGGACAGACGAATTCACCCCTCCACTTT
j_call: TRBJ1-6
v_call: TRBV5-4
clone_size: -
d_call: TRBD1

cdr3_aa: CASSPGGQGGNYGYTF
cdr3_nt: TGTGCCAGCAGCCCAGGGGGGCAGGGGGGTAACTATGGCTACACCTTC
j_call: TRBJ1-2
v_call: TRBV5-6
clone_size: -
d_call: TRBD1

cdr3_aa: CASSLDLRNSNTGELFF
cdr3_nt: TGTGCCAGCAGCTTAGATTTGCGGAACTCGAACACCGGGGAGCTGTTTTTT
j_call: TRBJ2-2
v_call: TRBV7-9
clone_size: once
d_call: -

cdr3_aa: CASSILGARAGYTF
cdr3_nt: TGTGCCAGTAGTATTCTAGGTGCCAGGGCGGGCTACACCTTC
j_call: TRBJ1-2
v_call: TRBV19
clone_size: -
d_call: -

cdr3_aa: CASSESKAARSNEQFF
cdr3_nt: TGCGCCAGCAGTGAGTCGAAGGCAGCCCGGAGCAATGAGCAGTTCTTC
j_call: TRBJ2-1
v_call: TRBV10-1
clone_size: -
d_call: -

cdr3_aa: CASLTGGTGANVLTF
cdr3_nt: TGTGCCAGCCTGACAGGGGGAACTGGGGCCAACGTCCTGACTTTC
j_call: TRBJ2-6
v_call: TRBV25-1
clone_size: few
d_call: TRBD1

cdr3_aa: CATSSGYRVSTDTQYF
cdr3_nt: TGTGCCACCAGCAGTGGATACAGGGTTAGCACAGATACGCAGTATTTT
j_call: TRBJ2-3
v_call: TRBV15
clone_size: -
d_call: -

cdr3_aa: CASSERPSGGSGEQFF
cdr3_nt: TGTGCCAGCAGTGAACGTCCTAGCGGGGGGTCCGGTGAGCAGTTCTTC
j_call: TRBJ2-1
v_call: TRBV2
clone_size: -
d_call: TRBD2

cdr3_aa: CASRFLGGNAEAFF
cdr3_nt: TGTGCCAGCAGATTTTTGGGGGGGAACGCTGAAGCTTTCTTT
j_call: TRBJ1-1
v_call: TRBV27
clone_size: -
d_call: -

cdr3_aa: CASSTTGGSGANVLTF
cdr3_nt: TGTGCCAGCAGCACGACAGGGGGCTCTGGGGCCAACGTCCTGACTTTC
j_call: TRBJ2-6
v_call: TRBV5-4
clone_size: -
d_call: TRBD1

cdr3_aa: CASSRLGRQGVSEAFF
cdr3_nt: TGTGCCAGCAGTCGCTTGGGGAGACAGGGGGTCTCTGAAGCTTTCTTT
j_call: TRBJ1-1
v_call: TRBV7-8
clone_size: -
d_call: TRBD1

cdr3_aa: CASSEFPTYNYGYTF
cdr3_nt: TGTGCCAGCAGTGAGTTCCCTACCTACAACTATGGCTACACCTTC
j_call: TRBJ1-2
v_call: TRBV6-1
clone_size: -
d_call: -

cdr3_aa: CASLRGWAEAFF
cdr3_nt: TGTGCCAGCCTCAGGGGATGGGCTGAAGCTTTCTTT
j_call: TRBJ1-1
v_call: TRBV2
clone_size: -
d_call: -